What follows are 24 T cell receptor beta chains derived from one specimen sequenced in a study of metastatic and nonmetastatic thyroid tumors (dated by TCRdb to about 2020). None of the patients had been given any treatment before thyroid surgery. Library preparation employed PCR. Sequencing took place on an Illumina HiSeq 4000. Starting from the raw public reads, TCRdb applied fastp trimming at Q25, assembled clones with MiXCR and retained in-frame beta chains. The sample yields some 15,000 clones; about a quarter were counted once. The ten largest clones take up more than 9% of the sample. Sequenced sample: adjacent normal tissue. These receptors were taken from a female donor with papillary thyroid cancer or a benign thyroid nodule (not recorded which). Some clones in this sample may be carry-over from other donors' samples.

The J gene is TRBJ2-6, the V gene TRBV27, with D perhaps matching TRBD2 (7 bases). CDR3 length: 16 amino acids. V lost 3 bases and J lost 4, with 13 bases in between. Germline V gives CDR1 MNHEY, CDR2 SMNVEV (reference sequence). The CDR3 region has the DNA TGTGCCAGCAGTTTGCGGGGGCTGGGAGGGGCCAACGTCCTGACTTTC. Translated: CASSLRGLGGANVLTF.

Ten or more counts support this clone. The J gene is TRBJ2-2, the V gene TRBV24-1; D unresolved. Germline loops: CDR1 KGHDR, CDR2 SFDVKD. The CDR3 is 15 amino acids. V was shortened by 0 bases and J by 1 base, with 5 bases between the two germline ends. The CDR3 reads CATSDLQGNTGELFF. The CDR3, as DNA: TGTGCCACCAGTGATTTGCAAGGGAACACCGGGGAGCTGTTTTTT.

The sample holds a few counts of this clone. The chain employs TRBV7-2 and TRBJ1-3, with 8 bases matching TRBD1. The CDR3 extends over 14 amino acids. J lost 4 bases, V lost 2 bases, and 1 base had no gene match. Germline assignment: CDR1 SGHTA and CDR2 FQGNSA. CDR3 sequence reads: CASSLTGGGNTIYF. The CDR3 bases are TGTGCCAGCAGCTTAACAGGGGGGGGAAACACCATATATTTT.

DNA of the CDR3: TGTGCCATCAGTGATAGCTACAATGAGCAGTTCTTC. Amino acids: CAISDSYNEQFF. This chain connects TRBV10-3 to TRBJ2-1; D not certain. Per the germline V gene, CDR1 is ENHRY and CDR2 is SYGVKD. With 3 bases removed from V and 3 bases from J, the gap between germline ends came to 3 bases. This CDR3 comprises 12 residues.

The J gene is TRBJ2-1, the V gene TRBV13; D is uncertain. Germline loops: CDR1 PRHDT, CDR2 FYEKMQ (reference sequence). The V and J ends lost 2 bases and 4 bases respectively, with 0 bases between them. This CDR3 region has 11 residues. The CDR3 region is CASSLYNEQFF. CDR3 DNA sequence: TGTGCCAGCAGCTTATACAATGAGCAGTTCTTC.

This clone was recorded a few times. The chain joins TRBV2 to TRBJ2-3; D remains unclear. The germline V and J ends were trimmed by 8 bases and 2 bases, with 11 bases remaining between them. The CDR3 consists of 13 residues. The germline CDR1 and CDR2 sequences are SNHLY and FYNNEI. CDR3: CASVLEHTDTQYF. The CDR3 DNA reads TGTGCCAGCGTATTAGAGCACACAGATACGCAGTATTTT.

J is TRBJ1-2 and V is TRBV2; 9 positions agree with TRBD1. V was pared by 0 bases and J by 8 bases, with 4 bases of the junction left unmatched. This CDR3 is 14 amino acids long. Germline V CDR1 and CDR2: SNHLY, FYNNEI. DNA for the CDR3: TGTGCCAGCAGTGAAGCCGGGACAGGGATAGGCTACACCTTC. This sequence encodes CASSEAGTGIGYTF.

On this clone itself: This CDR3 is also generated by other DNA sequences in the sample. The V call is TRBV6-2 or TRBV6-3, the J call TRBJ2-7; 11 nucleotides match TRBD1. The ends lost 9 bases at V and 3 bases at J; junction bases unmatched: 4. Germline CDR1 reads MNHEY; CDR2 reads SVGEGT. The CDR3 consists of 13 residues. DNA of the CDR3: TGTGCCAGTCGAGGGACAGGGGGCTACGAGCAGTACTTC. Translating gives CASRGTGGYEQYF.

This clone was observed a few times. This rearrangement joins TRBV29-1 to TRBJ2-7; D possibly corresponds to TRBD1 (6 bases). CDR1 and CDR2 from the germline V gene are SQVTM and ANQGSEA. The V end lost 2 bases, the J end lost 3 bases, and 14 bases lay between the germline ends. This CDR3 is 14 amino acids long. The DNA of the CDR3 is TGCAGCGTTGAAACCGTTGAGACAGGCTACGAGCAGTACTTC. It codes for CSVETVETGYEQYF.

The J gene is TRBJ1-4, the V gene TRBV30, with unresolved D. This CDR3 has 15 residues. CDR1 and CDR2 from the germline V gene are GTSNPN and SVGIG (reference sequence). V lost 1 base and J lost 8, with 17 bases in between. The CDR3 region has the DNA TGTGCCTGGAGTGGTCCCAGAGGCACTACCGAAAAACTGTTTTTT. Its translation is CAWSGPRGTTEKLFF.

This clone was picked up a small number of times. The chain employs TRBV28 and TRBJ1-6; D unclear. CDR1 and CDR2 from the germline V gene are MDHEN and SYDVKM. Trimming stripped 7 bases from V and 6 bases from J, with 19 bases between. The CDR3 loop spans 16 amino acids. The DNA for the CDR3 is TGTGCCAGCAAAATACCTAGGGAACGTCCTAATTCACCCCTCCACTTT. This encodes CASKIPRERPNSPLHF.

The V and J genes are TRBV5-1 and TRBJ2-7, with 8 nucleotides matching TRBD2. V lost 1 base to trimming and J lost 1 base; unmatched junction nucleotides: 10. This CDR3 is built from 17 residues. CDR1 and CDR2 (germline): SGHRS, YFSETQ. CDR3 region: CASSLRASGSVSYEQYF. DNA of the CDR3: TGCGCCAGCAGCTTGAGGGCCAGCGGGAGCGTATCCTACGAGCAGTACTTC.

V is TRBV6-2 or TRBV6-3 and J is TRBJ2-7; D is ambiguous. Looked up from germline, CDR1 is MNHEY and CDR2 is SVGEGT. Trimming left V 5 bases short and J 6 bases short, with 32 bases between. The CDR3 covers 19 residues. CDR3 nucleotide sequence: TGTGCCAGCAGTCCACTCGTCGTTACTATCGGTAGATCTCGGCGCGAGCAGTACTTC. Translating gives CASSPLVVTIGRSRREQYF.

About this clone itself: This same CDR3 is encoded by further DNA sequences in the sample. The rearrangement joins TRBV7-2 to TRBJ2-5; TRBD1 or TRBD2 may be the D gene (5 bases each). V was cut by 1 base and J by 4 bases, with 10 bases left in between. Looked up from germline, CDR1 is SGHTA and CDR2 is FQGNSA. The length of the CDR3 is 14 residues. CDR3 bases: TGTGCCAGCAGCTTAGGGGGCCGGGGAGAGACCCAGTACTTC. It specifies CASSLGGRGETQYF.

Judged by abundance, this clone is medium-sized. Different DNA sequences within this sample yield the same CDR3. CDR3 in amino acids: CASSQVERDRGRDTQYF. CDR3 DNA: TGCGCCAGCAGCCAAGTTGAACGGGACAGGGGGCGAGATACGCAGTATTTT. The chain uses TRBV4-1 and TRBJ2-3; TRBD1 aligns across 12 bases. Germline CDR1 and CDR2: MGHRA and YSYEKL. This CDR3 is 17 amino acids long. V was clipped by 1 base and J by 5 bases; unmatched bases: 7.

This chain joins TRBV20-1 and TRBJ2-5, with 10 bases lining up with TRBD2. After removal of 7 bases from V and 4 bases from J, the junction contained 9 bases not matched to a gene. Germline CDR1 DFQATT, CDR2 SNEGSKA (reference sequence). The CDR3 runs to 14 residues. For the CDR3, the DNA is TGCAGTGGAGAGCGGGAGGGGACGGGAGAGACCCAGTACTTC. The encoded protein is CSGEREGTGETQYF.

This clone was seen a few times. The CDR3 spells CASSREPTGELFF. The CDR3 nucleotides are TGCGCCAGCAGCCGAGAACCCACCGGGGAGCTGTTTTTT. The chain combines TRBV5-1 with TRBJ2-2; D is ambiguous. V was shortened by 4 bases and J by 4 bases, with 8 bases between the two germline ends. The CDR3 sequence is 13 residues long. Germline V lookup: CDR1 SGHRS, CDR2 YFSETQ.

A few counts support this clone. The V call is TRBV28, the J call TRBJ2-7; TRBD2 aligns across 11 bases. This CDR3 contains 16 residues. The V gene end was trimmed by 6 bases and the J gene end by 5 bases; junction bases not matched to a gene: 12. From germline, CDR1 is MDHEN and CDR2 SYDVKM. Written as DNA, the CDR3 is TGTGCCAGCAGCTCTGGGTTAGCGGGAGGGGACGACGAGCAGTACTTC. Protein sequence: CASSSGLAGGDDEQYF. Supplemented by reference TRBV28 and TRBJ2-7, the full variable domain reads DVKVTQSSRYLVKRTGEKVFLECVQDMDHENMFWYRQDPGLGLRLIYFSYDVKMKEKGDIPEGYSVSREKKERFSLILESASTNQTSMYLCASSSGLAGGDDEQYFGPGTRLTVT.

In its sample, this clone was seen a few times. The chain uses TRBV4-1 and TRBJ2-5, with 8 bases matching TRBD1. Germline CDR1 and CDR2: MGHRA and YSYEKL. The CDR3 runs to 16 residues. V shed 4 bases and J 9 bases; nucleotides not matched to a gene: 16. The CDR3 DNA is TGCGCCAGCAGCCGATATCCGGGACAGGAAGATGGGGCCCAGTACTTC. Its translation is CASSRYPGQEDGAQYF.

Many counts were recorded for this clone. The chain's CDR3 is CASSSRHGYTF. As DNA, the CDR3 is TGTGCCAGCAGTTCCCGCCATGGCTACACCTTC. The rearrangement uses TRBV12-3 or TRBV12-4 and TRBJ1-2, with unresolved D. This CDR3 is 11 amino acids long. V lost 4 bases and J 6 bases, leaving 6 bases between the germline ends.

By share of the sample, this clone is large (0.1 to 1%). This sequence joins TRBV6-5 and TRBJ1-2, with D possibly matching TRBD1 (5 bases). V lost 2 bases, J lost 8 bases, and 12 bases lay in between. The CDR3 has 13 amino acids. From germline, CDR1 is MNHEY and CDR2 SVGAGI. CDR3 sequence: CASSYGQGGGYTF. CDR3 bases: TGTGCCAGCAGTTACGGGCAGGGTGGCGGCTACACCTTC.

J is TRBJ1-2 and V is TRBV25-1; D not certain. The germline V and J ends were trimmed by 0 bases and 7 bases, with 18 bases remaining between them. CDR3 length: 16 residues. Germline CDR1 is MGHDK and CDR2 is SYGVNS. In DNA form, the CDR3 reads TGTGCCAGCAGTGAATATAGGGTTCGACGTTTGGGTGGCTACACCTTC. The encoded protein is CASSEYRVRRLGGYTF.

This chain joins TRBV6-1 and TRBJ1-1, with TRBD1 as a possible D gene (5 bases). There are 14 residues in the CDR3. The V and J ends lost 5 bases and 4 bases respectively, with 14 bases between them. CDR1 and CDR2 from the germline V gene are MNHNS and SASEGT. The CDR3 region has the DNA TGTGCCAGCAGTCATACCCAGGGCGCCACTGAAGCTTTCTTT. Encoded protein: CASSHTQGATEAFF.

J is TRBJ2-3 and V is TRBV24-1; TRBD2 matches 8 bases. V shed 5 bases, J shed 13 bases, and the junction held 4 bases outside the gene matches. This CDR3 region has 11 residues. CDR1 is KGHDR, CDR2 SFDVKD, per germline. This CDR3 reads CATSGSGSEYF. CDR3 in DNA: TGTGCCACCAGTGGGAGCGGGAGCGAGTATTTT.